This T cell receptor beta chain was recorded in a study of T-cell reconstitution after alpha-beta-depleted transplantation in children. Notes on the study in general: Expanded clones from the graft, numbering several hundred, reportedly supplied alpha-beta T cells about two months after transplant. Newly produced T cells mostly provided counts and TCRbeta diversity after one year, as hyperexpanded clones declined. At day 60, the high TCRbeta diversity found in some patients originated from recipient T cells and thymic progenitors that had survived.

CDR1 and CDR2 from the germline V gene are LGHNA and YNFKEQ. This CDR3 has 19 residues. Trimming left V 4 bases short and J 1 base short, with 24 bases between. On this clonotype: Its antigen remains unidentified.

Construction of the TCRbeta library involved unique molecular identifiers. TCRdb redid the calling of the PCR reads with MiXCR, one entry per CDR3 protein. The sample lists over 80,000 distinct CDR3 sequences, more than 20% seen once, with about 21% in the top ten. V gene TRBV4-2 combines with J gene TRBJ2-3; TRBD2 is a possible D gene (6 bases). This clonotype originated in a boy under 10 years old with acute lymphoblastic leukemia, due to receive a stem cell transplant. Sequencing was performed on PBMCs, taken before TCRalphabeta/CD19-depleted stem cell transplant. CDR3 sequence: CASSLRGSGGAIGTDTQYF. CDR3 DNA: TGTGCCAGCAGCCTCCGTGGAAGCGGAGGGGCCATTGGCACAGATACGCAGTATTTT.